The T cell receptor (beta chain) described here comes from a study of shared clonotypes between healthy human individuals. In the CD4+ fraction, cells were divided into CD45RA+ naive and CD45RA-negative memory subsets. Assay: immunoSEQ multiplex PCR; the TCRdb copy retains only in-frame clones and omits some. The data contain 2 million to 2.5 million clones, 85% to 95% of them singletons. Germline V gene sequence: CDR1 SGDLS, CDR2 YYNGEE. This CDR3 spans 15 amino acids. Trimming cost V 3 bases and J 3 bases, with 13 bases left between them. This sequence joins TRBV9 and TRBJ1-5, with D possibly matching TRBD1 (6 bases). The receptor comes from a man aged 18 to 29 in good health. Some clones in this sample may be carry-over from other donors' samples. The sequencing sample was made of naive CD4+ T cells from PBMCs. Described subset: CD45RA+ positively selected. CDR3 sequence reads: CASSGQGSFNQPQHF. DNA for the CDR3: TGTGCCAGCAGCGGCCAGGGGTCCTTCAATCAGCCCCAGCATTTT.